This passage covers 27 T cell receptor beta chains from one sample sequenced in a study of brain metastases from non-small cell lung cancer. The repertoire was sequenced with immunoSEQ multiplex PCR; TCRdb's copy has only in-frame clones and lacks some. The sample records approximately 3,500 clones, roughly 90% being singletons. The sample comprised primary lung tumor tissue. The origin of the receptors is a donor older than 35 with non-small cell lung cancer.

The chain couples TRBV19 to TRBJ2-1, with TRBD2 matching 8 bases. J lost 4 bases, V lost 9 bases, and 8 bases had no gene match. Germline assignment: CDR1 LNHDA and CDR2 SQIVND (reference sequence). The CDR3 totals 14 residues. Written as DNA, the CDR3 is TGTGCCAGCCGGGGACTAGACGTTTACAATGAGCAGTTCTTC. As protein: CASRGLDVYNEQFF.

This chain connects TRBV19 to TRBJ1-5; TRBD1 aligns across 10 bases. The germline V gene has CDR1 LNHDA and CDR2 SQIVND (reference sequence). The CDR3 is made up of 13 amino acids. Losses at the gene ends were 5 bases for V and 10 bases for J; bases not matched to a gene: 5. The CDR3 region is CASSGTGDSPQHF. The CDR3 bases are TGTGCCAGTAGTGGGACAGGGGATAGTCCCCAGCATTTT.

The rearrangement links TRBV30 to TRBJ1-1; D remains ambiguous. V dropped 1 base and J dropped 6 bases, with 12 bases sitting between them. This CDR3 region has 13 residues. Germline V CDR1 and CDR2: GTSNPN, SVGIG (reference sequence). CDR3 nucleotides: TGTGCCTGGAGTGCAATGGCTGAGGCTGAAGCTTTCTTT. Translation: CAWSAMAEAEAFF.

This clone was detected once. The chain links TRBV19 to TRBJ1-4; D is undetermined. The CDR3 runs to 13 residues. Trimming took 7 bases from V and 6 from J, leaving 12 bases between them. The V gene's germline CDR1 is LNHDA and CDR2 SQIVND (reference sequence). The CDR3 nucleotides read TGTGCCAGTAAAACAGCAGGCGATGAAAAACTGTTTTTT. Its protein product is CASKTAGDEKLFF.

The chain links TRBV6-6 to TRBJ1-5; 7 nucleotides line up with TRBD1. The V gene end was trimmed by 6 bases and the J gene end by 7 bases; junction bases not matched to a gene: 9. The CDR3 is 14 amino acids. The germline V gene has CDR1 MNHNY and CDR2 SVGAGI (reference sequence). CDR3 DNA sequence: TGTGCCAGCAGGGTCCGGGACAGTAGACAGCCCCAGCATTTT. This encodes CASRVRDSRQPQHF.

This chain joins TRBV6-5 and TRBJ2-5; D is possibly TRBD1 (6 bases). Between the trimmed V and J ends, which lost 6 bases and 4 bases, there was a span of 18 bases. This CDR3 spans 15 amino acids. Germline values: CDR1 MNHEY, CDR2 SVGAGI. The CDR3 spells CASRPGQTLAETQYF. CDR3 DNA sequence: TGTGCCAGCAGACCTGGACAGACGTTAGCAGAGACCCAGTACTTC.

This clone was detected a few times. The V call is TRBV6-6, the J call TRBJ2-3; D is possibly TRBD2 (6 bases). The CDR3 contains 14 residues. Looked up from germline, CDR1 is MNHNY and CDR2 is SVGAGI (reference sequence). Trimming stripped 4 bases from V and 1 base from J, with 9 bases between. The CDR3 bases are TGTGCCAGCAGTTTCGGGACTCGCACAGATACGCAGTATTTT. It codes for CASSFGTRTDTQYF.

The J gene is TRBJ1-2, the V gene TRBV3-1 (or the pseudogene TRBV3-2), with D possibly being TRBD1 (6 bases). CDR1 LGHDT and CDR2 YNNKEL come from the germline V gene (reference sequence). The CDR3 totals 14 residues. The V gene lost 4 bases and the J gene lost 0 bases, with 9 bases spanning the gap. The CDR3: CASSRQVPNYGYTF. The CDR3 nucleotides read TGTGCCAGCAGCCGACAGGTCCCTAACTATGGCTACACCTTC.

The V and J genes are TRBV27 and TRBJ1-1; no definite D call. V gave up 11 bases and J gave up 1 base, with 20 bases separating them. Germline values: CDR1 MNHEY, CDR2 SMNVEV (reference sequence). The CDR3 contains 15 residues. The chain's CDR3 is CACSMGRASNTEAFF. As DNA, the CDR3 is TGTGCCTGTAGCATGGGTCGGGCGTCGAACACTGAAGCTTTCTTT.

This clone has only a few counts. The V call is TRBV6-2 or TRBV6-3, the J call TRBJ1-2; maybe TRBD1 (6 bases). The germline gives CDR1 MNHEY, CDR2 SVGEGT. The V end lost 4 bases, the J end lost 7 bases, and 10 bases lay between the germline ends. The CDR3 sequence is 12 residues long. As DNA, the CDR3 is TGTGCCAGCAGTTCAGGGGTGTTTGGCTACACCTTC. Translating it yields CASSSGVFGYTF.

The chain uses TRBV4-1 and TRBJ1-5, with unresolved D. The length of the CDR3 is 13 residues. Germline V gene sequence: CDR1 MGHRA, CDR2 YSYEKL. The V gene lost 1 base and the J gene lost 3 bases, with 4 bases spanning the gap. The CDR3 loop reads CASSQVSNQPQHF. The CDR3 nucleotides are TGCGCCAGCAGCCAAGTTTCCAATCAGCCCCAGCATTTT.

This clone has just one count. V and J are TRBV9 and TRBJ1-2; D gene ambiguous. The CDR3 is made up of 15 amino acids. The V gene lost 3 bases and the J gene lost 8 bases, with 20 bases spanning the gap. Germline V CDR1 and CDR2: SGDLS, YYNGEE. The CDR3 reads CASSARTAGGGGYTF. The CDR3 DNA sequence: TGTGCCAGCAGCGCTCGGACCGCCGGAGGAGGAGGCTACACCTTC.

This clone was recorded only once. The chain has TRBV5-5 and TRBJ1-5; perhaps TRBD1 as D (6 bases). V dropped 4 bases and J dropped 1 base, with 15 bases sitting between them. Germline loops: CDR1 SGHKS, CDR2 YYEKEE (reference sequence). This CDR3 spans 16 amino acids. CDR3 sequence (DNA): TGTGCCAGCAGCCTATTTCCGGGACAAAGCAATCAGCCCCAGCATTTT. Translated: CASSLFPGQSNQPQHF. Full variable domain (outside the CDR3, taken from reference TRBV5-5 and TRBJ1-5): DAGVTQSPTHLIKTRGQQVTLRCSPISGHKSVSWYQQVLGQGPQFIFQYYEKEERGRGNFPDRFSARQFPNYSSELNVNALLLGDSALYLCASSLFPGQSNQPQHFGDGTRLSIL.

The V call is TRBV19, the J call TRBJ1-2, with TRBD1 matching 8 bases. Germline lookup yields CDR1 LNHDA and CDR2 SQIVND (reference sequence). The V and J ends lost 1 base and 7 bases, in that order; junction bases with no gene match: 2. The length of the CDR3 is 13 residues. The CDR3 protein is CASSIGDRSGYTF. CDR3 DNA: TGTGCCAGTAGTATAGGGGACAGGTCTGGCTACACCTTC.

The chain uses TRBV9 and TRBJ2-3, with TRBD2 identical over 7 bases. CDR1 SGDLS and CDR2 YYNGEE come from the germline V gene. This CDR3 contains 15 residues. Trimming at V came to 6 bases and at J to 0 bases, leaving 7 bases not matched to a gene. The CDR3 region has the DNA TGTGCCAGCAATGTTGGGGGGGAAAGCACAGATACGCAGTATTTT. It specifies CASNVGGESTDTQYF.

This clone showed up just a few times. The J gene is TRBJ1-1, the V gene TRBV2; 7 bases map to TRBD1. Germline CDR1 SNHLY, CDR2 FYNNEI. V shed 8 bases, J shed 5 bases, and the junction held 11 bases outside the gene matches. The CDR3 loop spans 14 amino acids. CDR3 bases: TGTGCCAGCCACTTTGCCAGGGGGGGAACTGAAGCTTTCTTT. Its protein is CASHFARGGTEAFF.

The V call is TRBV12-3 or TRBV12-4, the J call TRBJ2-1; D is ambiguous. The length of the CDR3 is 12 residues. Deletions cut 7 bases from V and 8 bases from J, with 12 bases between. CDR3 bases: TGTGCCAGCACCTTAGCAGGCTATGAGCAGTTCTTC. Protein: CASTLAGYEQFF.

In this sample, this clone turned up once. The CDR3 here is CASSPRAEDEKLFF. DNA of the CDR3: TGTGCCAGCTCACCACGGGCCGAGGATGAAAAACTGTTTTTT. V is TRBV18 and J is TRBJ1-4; D remains unclear. Looked up from germline, CDR1 is KGHSH and CDR2 is LQKENI. V lost 1 base and J lost 6, with 9 bases in between. This CDR3 has 14 amino acids.

The chain couples TRBV6-5 to TRBJ1-5; a possible D gene is TRBD1 (5 bases). Germline loops: CDR1 MNHEY, CDR2 SVGAGI. The CDR3 is made up of 13 amino acids. Trimming took off 9 bases at V and 1 base at J, with 10 bases between the two ends. The CDR3 loop reads CASQGQSNQPQHF. CDR3 DNA: TGTGCCAGTCAGGGTCAGAGCAATCAGCCCCAGCATTTT.

The chain is built from TRBV6-5 and TRBJ2-3; D not resolved. V was clipped by 9 bases and J by 7 bases, with 23 bases between them. The CDR3 runs 15 residues. Per germline, CDR1 MNHEY and CDR2 SVGAGI. The CDR3: CASSPGDILANTQYF. The CDR3 bases are TGTGCCAGTAGTCCTGGGGATATCCTGGCTAATACGCAGTATTTT.

This sequence joins TRBV19 and TRBJ2-3; D unclear. CDR3 size: 10 residues. Germline CDR1 reads LNHDA; CDR2 reads SQIVND (reference sequence). Trimming stripped 8 bases from V and 5 bases from J, with 5 bases between. In DNA, the CDR3 is TGTGCCAGTTTTGGAGATACGCAGTATTTT. This gives the protein CASFGDTQYF. Based on the CDR3 plus reference TRBV19 and TRBJ2-3, the full variable domain is DGGITQSPKYLFRKEGQNVTLSCEQNLNHDAMYWYRQDPGQGLRLIYYSQIVNDFQKGDIAEGYSVSREKKESFPLTVTSAQKNPTAFYLCASFGDTQYFGPGTRLTVL.

This clone was seen a few times. The J gene is TRBJ1-1, the V gene TRBV13; D perhaps matches TRBD1 (5 bases). Germline CDR1 PRHDT, CDR2 FYEKMQ (reference sequence). The CDR3 is 12 residues long. Trimming cost V 3 bases and J 5 bases, with 7 bases left between them. CDR3 sequence (DNA): TGTGCCAGCAGCTTTGGGGGTACTGAAGCTTTCTTT. Translating it yields CASSFGGTEAFF. Variable domain in full (rest from reference TRBV13 and TRBJ1-1): AAGVIQSPRHLIKEKRETATLKCYPIPRHDTVYWYQQGPGQDPQFLISFYEKMQSDKGSIPDRFSAQQFSDYHSELNMSSLELGDSALYFCASSFGGTEAFFGQGTRLTVV.

The V call is TRBV5-4, the J call TRBJ2-2; the D gene is possibly TRBD1 (6 bases). Germline loops: CDR1 SGHNT, CDR2 YYREEE (reference sequence). V shed 0 bases and J shed 3 bases, with 9 bases lying between them. The CDR3 extends over 15 amino acids. CDR3 bases: TGTGCCAGCAGCTTGGGCGCAGGGGACACCGGGGAGCTGTTTTTT. Protein product: CASSLGAGDTGELFF.

This sequence joins TRBV11-3 and TRBJ1-1; TRBD1 agrees at 7 bases. The length of the CDR3 is 13 residues. Per germline, CDR1 SGHNT and CDR2 YENEEA. Trimming cost V 6 bases and J 3 bases; bases outside gene matches: 4. The CDR3 loop reads CASSTDRDTEAFF. CDR3 sequence (DNA): TGTGCCAGCAGTACCGACAGGGACACTGAAGCTTTCTTT.

This clone was picked up a small number of times. The chain combines TRBV5-8 with TRBJ2-3, with D perhaps TRBD1 (6 bases). Germline CDR1 SGHTS, CDR2 YDEGEE. V was pared by 2 bases and J by 0 bases, with 7 bases between. The length of the CDR3 is 14 residues. The CDR3 spells CASSFGQSTDTQYF. As DNA, the CDR3 is TGTGCCAGCAGCTTCGGACAGAGCACAGATACGCAGTATTTT.

The chain combines TRBV3-1 (or the pseudogene TRBV3-2) with TRBJ2-5, with 10 nucleotides matching TRBD2. V dropped 5 bases and J dropped 5; count of bases not matched to a gene: 11. The CDR3 totals 16 residues. CDR1 is LGHDT and CDR2 is YNNKEL in the germline V gene (reference sequence). This CDR3 reads CASSYSGGAIEETQYF. The DNA of the CDR3 is TGTGCCAGCAGCTACAGCGGGGGGGCCATCGAGGAGACCCAGTACTTC.

The V call is TRBV6-2 or TRBV6-3, the J call TRBJ1-1, with 8 bases identical to TRBD1. V gave up 2 bases and J gave up 5 bases; unmatched junction bases: 10. The CDR3 is 16 residues long. Germline V gives CDR1 MNHEY, CDR2 SVGEGT. This CDR3 reads CASSYPPYRGYTEAFF. CDR3 coding DNA: TGTGCCAGCAGTTACCCTCCCTACAGGGGGTATACTGAAGCTTTCTTT.